This TCR beta chain was captured by sequencing in a study of blood T cells in healthy people across ages (dated by TCRdb to the mid-2010s). Regarding the complete study: In model experiments, roughly one uniquely barcoded TCR beta cDNA molecule per two T cells was captured by template switching. Using deep sequencing normalized with unique cDNA molecular identifiers, the study measured how TCR beta repertoire diversity changes with age. Four age groups were formed from the donors: young (average around 15 years), middle-aged (around 41), aged (around 62) and long-lived (approximately 80). To avoid experimental bias, donors of different ages were distributed randomly across sequencing lanes. Two additional independent replicas of 1 million unique cDNA reads from the same blood draw were analyzed for two donors (one aged 18 to 29 and one aged 80 or older). What the research found in general, with its limitations: As age increased, observed TCR beta diversity per million T cells dropped in a roughly linear way, and a significant reduction was already evident by age roughly 40. Compared with the aged group, the long-lived group had more naive CD4+ T cells, fewer expanded clones and increased TCR diversity, suggesting age selection. Estimates of total diversity from one million sequenced T cells were regarded as lower bounds and underestimates. There was a strong correlation between observed TCR beta diversity and the percentage of naive T cells measured by flow cytometry. Since profiling was done on bulk unsorted PBMCs, naive and antigen-experienced compartments could not be conclusively compared. The CMV infection status of donors was not known, potentially confounding age-related changes in expanded clonotypes.

The library was produced with 5' RACE. Sequencing relied on an Illumina HiSeq 2500. The second PCR ran for about 6 to 11 cycles and used a J-beta primer mix along with a sample-barcoded 5' primer. A unique molecular identifier was introduced onto each TCR beta cDNA molecule by a template-switch 5' adaptor carrying 12 random nucleotides. At least 3 million CDR3-containing paired-end reads were obtained from each sample. First-strand cDNA was synthesized from all RNA with the Mint cDNA synthesis kit, primed by a TRBC-specific oligonucleotide. After uracil-DNA glycosylase treatment, a first 18-cycle PCR used universal primers M1SS and BC2_uni_R on all cDNA. Concerning the study's data processing: For normalization, 1 million high-quality reads, each with a distinct molecular identifier, were randomly selected from each sample. Instead of being binned into consensus sequences, reads with shared molecular identifiers were discarded. CDR3 identification, clonotype clustering and error correction used MiTCR with a Q25 quality threshold and the strictest error-elimination algorithm. A nonparametric unseen species model with Euler transformation was used to estimate a lower bound on total TCR beta diversity. TCRdb reprocessing: public reads trimmed at Q25 with fastp, clones called with MiXCR, in-frame beta chains kept. Rows are unified per CDR3 protein, each entry keeping the most common DNA and genes. The V and J calls here are based on TCRdb, not the publication. In all, the sample holds 600,000 to 800,000 distinct CDR3 sequences, and about 21% of those were seen once. Together, the top ten hold 3.5% to 4% of the sample.

With respect to this clonotype: What this receptor recognizes is not known. No qualities accompany the bases; no much larger clone lies one base away.

At the junction V is shortened by 0 bases and J by 2 bases; bases outside the gene matches: 3. CDR1 is given as MNHNY and CDR2 as SVGAGI, both from the germline V gene (reference sequence). From the cysteine through the phenylalanine, the CDR3 covers 15 amino acids. The retained sequence is limited to the CDR3, 45 bases, with the frame set at the first base. Donors were roughly 40 systemically healthy Caucasian individuals from Russia aged roughly 6 to 90 years. Approximately 9.3 milliliters of peripheral blood were drawn from each donor into EDTA-treated Vacutainer tubes. Ficoll-Paque density-gradient centrifugation was used to isolate PBMCs, with at least 6.5 million per sample. Trizol reagent was used to extract total RNA from the PBMCs, yielding at least 6 micrograms per sample. The percentages of naive CD45RAhigh/CD27high T cells were determined by flow cytometry on a PBMC aliquot from every donor.

This TCR was sampled from a man between 65 and 85 years old in good health. Input material: blood. The V and J genes are TRBV6-6 and TRBJ2-5; TRBD1 aligns with 7 central bases. The DNA is TGTGCCAGCAGTTACTCAGGGGGCCTACAAGAGACCCAGTACTTC. Translated, this gives CASSYSGGLQETQYF.